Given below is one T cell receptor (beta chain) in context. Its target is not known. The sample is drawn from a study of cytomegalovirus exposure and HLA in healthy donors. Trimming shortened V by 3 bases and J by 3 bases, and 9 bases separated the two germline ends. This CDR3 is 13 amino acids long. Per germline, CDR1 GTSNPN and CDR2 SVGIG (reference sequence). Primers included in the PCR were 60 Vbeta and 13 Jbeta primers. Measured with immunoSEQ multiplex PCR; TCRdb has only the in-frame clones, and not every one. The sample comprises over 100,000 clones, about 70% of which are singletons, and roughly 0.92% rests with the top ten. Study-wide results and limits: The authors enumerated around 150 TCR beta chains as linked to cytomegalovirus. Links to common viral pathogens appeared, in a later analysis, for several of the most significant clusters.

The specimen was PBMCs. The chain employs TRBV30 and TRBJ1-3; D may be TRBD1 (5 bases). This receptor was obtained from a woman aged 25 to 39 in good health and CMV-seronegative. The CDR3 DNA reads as TGTGCCTGGAGCGGGGGGGTTGGAAACACCATATATTTT. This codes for CAWSGGVGNTIYF.